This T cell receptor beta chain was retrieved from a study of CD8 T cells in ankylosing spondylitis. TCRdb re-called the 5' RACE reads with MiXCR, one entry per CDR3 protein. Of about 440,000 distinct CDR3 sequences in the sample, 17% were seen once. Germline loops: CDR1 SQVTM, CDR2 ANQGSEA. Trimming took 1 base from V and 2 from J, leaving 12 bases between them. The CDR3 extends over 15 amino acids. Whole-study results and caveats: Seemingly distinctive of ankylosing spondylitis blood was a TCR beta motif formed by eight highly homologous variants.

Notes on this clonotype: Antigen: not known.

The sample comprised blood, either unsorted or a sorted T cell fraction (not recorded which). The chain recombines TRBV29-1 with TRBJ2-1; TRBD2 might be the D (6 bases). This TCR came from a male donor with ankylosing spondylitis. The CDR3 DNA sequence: TGCAGCGTTGAAGGTGCTATAGCGGCCTACAATGAGCAGTTCTTC. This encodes CSVEGAIAAYNEQFF.